Shown below are 18 T cell receptor beta chains from a single sample sequenced in a study of blood T cells in healthy people across ages. A second PCR, run for about 6 to 11 cycles, used a sample-barcoded 5' primer plus a J-beta primer mix. One entry per CDR3 protein results from TCRdb running MiXCR on the 5' RACE reads. The sample shows around 500,000 distinct CDR3 sequences, roughly a quarter of them seen only once. This same sample was also taken into another study, of T cells of mothers and their children.

Specimen: blood. These receptors all come from a boy aged 2 to 9 in good health.

This clonotype turned up a few times. The chain joins TRBV7-9 to TRBJ1-2; D gene uncertain. Trimming left V 4 bases short and J 10 bases short, with 16 bases between. The CDR3 runs to 13 residues. Germline V gives CDR1 SEHNR, CDR2 FQNEAQ (reference sequence). The CDR3 loop reads CASSSSHVSNYTF. In nucleotides, the CDR3 is TGTGCCAGCAGCTCCTCCCACGTATCAAACTACACCTTC. The variable domain in full, completed from reference TRBV7-9 and TRBJ1-2, reads DTGVSQNPRHKITKRGQNVTFRCDPISEHNRLYWYRQTLGQGPEFLTYFQNEAQLEKSRLLSDRFSAERPKGSFSTLEIQRTEQGDSAMYLCASSSSHVSNYTFGSGTRLTVV.

This clonotype was detected once. The V gene is TRBV28, the J gene TRBJ2-7, with 7 bases lining up with TRBD1. Germline trimming cut 2 bases from V and 2 bases from J; bases unmatched to any gene: 12. This CDR3 contains 17 residues. Germline V gives CDR1 MDHEN, CDR2 SYDVKM. CDR3 sequence reads: CASSLEVKTGSTYEQYF. CDR3 nucleotide sequence: TGTGCCAGCAGTTTAGAGGTTAAGACAGGGAGTACCTACGAGCAGTACTTC.

The J gene is TRBJ2-7, the V gene TRBV7-2; D remains ambiguous. V lost 1 base to trimming and J lost 3 bases, with 10 bases between them. The CDR3 is 14 amino acids. The germline V gene has CDR1 SGHTA and CDR2 FQGNSA. CDR3 residues: CASSLEPGRYEQYF. The CDR3 coding sequence is TGTGCCAGCAGCTTAGAGCCCGGCCGCTACGAGCAGTACTTC.

The table lists this clonotype with a few counts. The chain has TRBV6-5 and TRBJ2-3, with 9 bases fitting TRBD2. The germline V gene has CDR1 MNHEY and CDR2 SVGAGI. Trimming cost V 4 bases and J 7 bases; bases outside gene matches: 18. This CDR3 region has 18 residues. The CDR3 nucleotides are TGTGCCAGCAGTTCACGTAGCGGGAGTCTTCTCGGGATATATACGCAGTATTTT. Its translation: CASSSRSGSLLGIYTQYF.

The V call is TRBV29-1, the J call TRBJ1-1; 7 nucleotides agree with TRBD1. Unmatched junction bases numbered 13, after V lost 7 bases and J lost 8 bases. The germline gives CDR1 SQVTM, CDR2 ANQGSEA. The CDR3 spans 13 residues. The CDR3 is CSGRTGANIEAFF. The CDR3 DNA sequence: TGCAGCGGTAGGACAGGCGCGAATATCGAAGCTTTCTTT.

The table lists this clonotype with a few counts. This chain links TRBV10-2 with TRBJ2-5, with 14 bases lining up with TRBD2. Looked up from germline, CDR1 is WSHSY and CDR2 is SAAADI. V shed 4 bases, J shed 2 bases, and the junction held 12 bases outside the gene matches. The CDR3 is 19 residues long. CDR3 loop: CASSGPGLAGVGGQETQYF. As DNA, the CDR3 is TGCGCCAGCAGTGGACCGGGACTAGCGGGAGTGGGGGGACAAGAGACCCAGTACTTC.

V usage is TRBV15 and J usage is TRBJ2-5, with D unresolved. The last part of the DNA fits TRBJ2-7 better; the J call may be wrong. Germline assignment: CDR1 LNHNV and CDR2 YYDKDF (reference sequence). The CDR3 contains 13 residues. CDR3 in amino acids: CATSRDLEYEQYF. Here the CDR3 DNA reads TGTGCCACCAGCAGAGATTTAGAATACGAGCAGTACTTC.

The chain combines TRBV20-1 with TRBJ2-1; 14 bases are shared with TRBD2. The CDR3 covers 15 residues. The germline gives CDR1 DFQATT, CDR2 SNEGSKA (reference sequence). The V segment lost 5 bases and the J segment 9 bases; nucleotides outside the gene matches: 9. The chain's CDR3 is CSAGTGTSGRVEQFF. DNA for the CDR3: TGCAGTGCTGGAACCGGGACTAGCGGGAGAGTTGAGCAGTTCTTC.

This clonotype was detected a few times. The J gene is TRBJ2-1, the V gene TRBV14; no clear D. The DNA end favors TRBJ2-7, so the J call may be wrong. CDR3 length equals 16 residues. CDR1 is SGHDN, CDR2 FVKESK, per germline. CDR3 DNA: TGTGCCAGCAGCCAAGATCTCCACCAGAATCCCTACGAGCAGTACTTC. It codes for CASSQDLHQNPYEQYF.

A remark on this clonotype: Likely a read error: the CDR3 ends without its conserved phenylalanine or tryptophan. V and J are TRBV20-1 and TRBJ1-2; 7 positions agree with TRBD1. V shed 8 bases and J 0 bases; nucleotides not matched to a gene: 9. The CDR3 length is 14 residues. Germline CDR1 and CDR2: DFQATT and SNEGSKA (reference sequence). CDR3 loop: CSTTGWFPNYGYTL. The CDR3, as DNA: TGCAGTACGACAGGGTGGTTCCCTAACTATGGCTACACCCTC.

The V and J genes are TRBV4-3 and TRBJ2-2; D possibly corresponds to TRBD2 (5 bases). The V end lost 4 bases, the J end lost 0 bases, and 6 bases lay between the germline ends. Germline values: CDR1 LGHNA, CDR2 YSLEER. The CDR3 covers 14 residues. The CDR3 reads CASSRGSNTGELFF. CDR3 DNA sequence: TGCGCCAGCAGCCGCGGGTCGAACACCGGGGAGCTGTTTTTT.

V and J are TRBV12-3 or TRBV12-4 and TRBJ2-7, with no clear D. The DNA end lines up better with TRBJ2-5; the J call may be wrong. The CDR3 is 15 residues long. The CDR3 coding sequence is TGTGCCAGCAGTTTAAGGCTGCTTATTCAAGAGACCCAGTACTTC. This translates into CASSLRLLIQETQYF.

This sequence joins TRBV7-9 and TRBJ1-3; D unresolved. V shed 1 base and J shed 0 bases, with 10 bases lying between them. The germline CDR1 and CDR2 sequences are SEHNR and FQNEAQ (reference sequence). This CDR3 has 16 amino acids. CDR3 coding DNA: TGTGCCAGCAGCTTAGGGCAGAGCAACTCTGGAAACACCATATATTTT. Translating it yields CASSLGQSNSGNTIYF.

This rearrangement joins TRBV5-1 to TRBJ2-3; D unclear. CDR1 SGHRS and CDR2 YFSETQ come from the germline V gene. CDR3 size: 15 residues. Trimming removed 0 bases at V and 9 bases at J, with 17 bases between. Written as DNA, the CDR3 is TGCGCCAGCAGCTTGGGGACCGAATTGAAGAAAACGCAGTATTTT. This translates into CASSLGTELKKTQYF.

Notes on this clonotype: One junction end does not reproduce the germline sequence, and a read error may be involved. V usage is TRBV20-1 and J usage is TRBJ2-1; D is perhaps TRBD1 (5 bases). This CDR3 is 13 amino acids long. CDR1 is DFQATT, CDR2 SNEGSKA, per germline (reference sequence). CDR3 bases: TGCAGTGCTCGAGAACAGGTGTACAATGAGCAGTTCTTC. Residues: CSAREQVYNEQFF.

The J gene is TRBJ1-4, the V gene TRBV19; D gene ambiguous. The V end lost 3 bases, the J end lost 0 bases, and 14 bases lay between the germline ends. The CDR3 totals 17 residues. CDR1 is LNHDA, CDR2 SQIVND, per germline (reference sequence). CDR3 bases: TGTGCCAGTAGTATGCCGAGGACCGTTGCAACTAATGAAAAACTGTTTTTT. It encodes CASSMPRTVATNEKLFF.

The chain uses TRBV3-1 and TRBJ2-5; TRBD1 agrees at 7 bases. The germline V gene has CDR1 LGHDT and CDR2 YNNKEL (reference sequence). This CDR3 comprises 15 residues. With V trimmed by 2 bases and J by 2 bases, 5 bases remained unmatched. The chain's CDR3 is CASSQSAGGQETQYF. The CDR3 DNA reads as TGTGCCAGCAGCCAATCAGCAGGGGGACAAGAGACCCAGTACTTC.

This chain uses TRBV9 with TRBJ2-3, with TRBD1 matching over 9 bases. Germline CDR1 SGDLS, CDR2 YYNGEE. The junction had 5 bases not matched to a gene; V was cut back by 3 bases and J by 6 bases. This CDR3 has 14 residues. DNA of the CDR3: TGTGCCAGCAGCGCAGGGACAGGGCTCGATACGCAGTATTTT. The encoded protein is CASSAGTGLDTQYF.